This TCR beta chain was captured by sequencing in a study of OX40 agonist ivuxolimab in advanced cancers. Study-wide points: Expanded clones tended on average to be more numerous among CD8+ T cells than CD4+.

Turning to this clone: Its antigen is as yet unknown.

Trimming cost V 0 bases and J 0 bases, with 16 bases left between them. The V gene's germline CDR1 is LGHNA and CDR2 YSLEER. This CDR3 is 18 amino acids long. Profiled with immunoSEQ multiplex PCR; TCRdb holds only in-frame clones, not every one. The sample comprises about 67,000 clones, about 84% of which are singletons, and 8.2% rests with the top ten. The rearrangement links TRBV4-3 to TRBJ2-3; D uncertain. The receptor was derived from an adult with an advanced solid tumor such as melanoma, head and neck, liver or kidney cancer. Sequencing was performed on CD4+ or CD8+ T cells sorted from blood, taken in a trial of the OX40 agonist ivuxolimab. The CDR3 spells CASSQDIVAFSSTDTQYF. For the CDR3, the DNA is TGCGCCAGCAGCCAAGACATCGTTGCCTTTTCTAGCACAGATACGCAGTATTTT.